This T cell receptor (beta chain) originates from a study of Graves' ophthalmopathy and Graves' hyperthyroidism. This clonotype has ten or more counts. What it binds is unknown. The CDR3 sequence is 12 residues long. V was trimmed by 6 bases and J by 4 bases, leaving 9 bases between them. Broader study findings: A classifier, a 13-signature model, separated ophthalmopathy from stable hyperthyroidism with more than 85% sensitivity and 75% to 83% specificity. Thyroid clonotypes that were expanded above 0.001 frequency mostly also appeared in blood.

For repertoire sequencing, the TCR beta CDR3 regions were amplified from RNA transcripts. An opening RT-PCR round employed HTBI primers and preceded a second-round multiplex PCR. TCRdb reprocessed the multiplex PCR reads via MiXCR and lists one record per CDR3 protein. The sample carries a few hundred thousand distinct CDR3 sequences, about 40% recorded once. Other autoimmune diseases, uncontrolled infections, pregnancy or lactation led to the exclusion of patients. A diagnosis was made from clinical symptoms together with serum thyroxine, TRAb, thyroid ultrasound and orbital computed tomography. The TCR comes from an adult man with Graves' hyperthyroidism. The chain carries TRBV12-3 or TRBV12-4 and TRBJ1-1, with D unresolved. The sequenced sample consisted of peripheral blood or thyroid tissue (not recorded which). As DNA, the CDR3 is TGTGCCAGCAGGCCTTTGGGCACTGAAGCTTTCTTT. It yields the protein CASRPLGTEAFF.